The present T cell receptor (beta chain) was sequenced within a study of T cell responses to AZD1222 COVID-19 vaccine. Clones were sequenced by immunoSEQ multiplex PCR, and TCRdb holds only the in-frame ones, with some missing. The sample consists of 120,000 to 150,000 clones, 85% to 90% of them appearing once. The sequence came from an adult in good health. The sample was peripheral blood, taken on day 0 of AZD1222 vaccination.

CDR3 sequence (DNA): TGTGCCAGCAGCCGTCGACTAGCGGGAGCCAACAATGAGCAGTTCTTC. Translating gives CASSRRLAGANNEQFF. V gene TRBV3-1 (or the pseudogene TRBV3-2) combines with J gene TRBJ2-1, with 12 nucleotides matching TRBD2. Per the germline V gene, CDR1 is LGHDT and CDR2 is YNNKEL (reference sequence). Trimming cost V 4 bases and J 5 bases; bases outside gene matches: 6. This CDR3 comprises 16 residues.